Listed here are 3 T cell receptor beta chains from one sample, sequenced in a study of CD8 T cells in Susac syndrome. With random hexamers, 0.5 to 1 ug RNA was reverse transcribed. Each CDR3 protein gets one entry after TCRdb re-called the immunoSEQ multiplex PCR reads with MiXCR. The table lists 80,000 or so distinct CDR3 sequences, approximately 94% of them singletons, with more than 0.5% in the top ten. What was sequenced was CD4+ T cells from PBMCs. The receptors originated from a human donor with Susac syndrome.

The CDR3 is CSVGGQINYGYTF. CDR3 nucleotides: TGCAGCGTTGGGGGACAGATAAACTATGGCTACACCTTC. The rearrangement links TRBV29-1 to TRBJ1-2, with 7 bases lining up with TRBD1. CDR3 length: 13 amino acids. Germline V gene sequence: CDR1 SQVTM, CDR2 ANQGSEA. V shed 4 bases, J shed 2 bases, and the junction held 4 bases outside the gene matches.

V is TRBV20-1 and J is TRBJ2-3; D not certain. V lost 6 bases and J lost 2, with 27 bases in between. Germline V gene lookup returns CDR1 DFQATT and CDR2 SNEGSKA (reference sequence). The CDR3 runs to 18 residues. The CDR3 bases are TGCAGTGCCGAGAGGAGACTCCGTCTTCCCCGTCTCACAGATACGCAGTATTTT. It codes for CSAERRLRLPRLTDTQYF.

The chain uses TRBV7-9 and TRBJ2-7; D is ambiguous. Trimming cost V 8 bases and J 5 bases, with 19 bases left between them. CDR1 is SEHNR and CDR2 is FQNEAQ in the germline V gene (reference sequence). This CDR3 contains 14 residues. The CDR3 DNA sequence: TGTGCCAGCGGTTGGCTAATCGAGGAGAACGAGCAGTACTTC. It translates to CASGWLIEENEQYF.